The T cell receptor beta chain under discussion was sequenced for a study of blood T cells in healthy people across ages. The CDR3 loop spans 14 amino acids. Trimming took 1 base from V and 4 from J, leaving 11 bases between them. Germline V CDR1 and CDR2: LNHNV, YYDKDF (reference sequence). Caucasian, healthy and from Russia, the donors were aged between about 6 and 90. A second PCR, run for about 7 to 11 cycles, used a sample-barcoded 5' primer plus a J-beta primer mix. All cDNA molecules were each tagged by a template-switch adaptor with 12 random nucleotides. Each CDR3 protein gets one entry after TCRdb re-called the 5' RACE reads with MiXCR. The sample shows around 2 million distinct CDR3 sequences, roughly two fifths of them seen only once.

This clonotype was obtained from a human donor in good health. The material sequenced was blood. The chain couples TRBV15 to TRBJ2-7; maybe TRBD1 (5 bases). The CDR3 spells CATSRVLGAYEQYF. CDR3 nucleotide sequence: TGTGCCACCAGCAGAGTTTTAGGGGCGTACGAGCAGTACTTC.